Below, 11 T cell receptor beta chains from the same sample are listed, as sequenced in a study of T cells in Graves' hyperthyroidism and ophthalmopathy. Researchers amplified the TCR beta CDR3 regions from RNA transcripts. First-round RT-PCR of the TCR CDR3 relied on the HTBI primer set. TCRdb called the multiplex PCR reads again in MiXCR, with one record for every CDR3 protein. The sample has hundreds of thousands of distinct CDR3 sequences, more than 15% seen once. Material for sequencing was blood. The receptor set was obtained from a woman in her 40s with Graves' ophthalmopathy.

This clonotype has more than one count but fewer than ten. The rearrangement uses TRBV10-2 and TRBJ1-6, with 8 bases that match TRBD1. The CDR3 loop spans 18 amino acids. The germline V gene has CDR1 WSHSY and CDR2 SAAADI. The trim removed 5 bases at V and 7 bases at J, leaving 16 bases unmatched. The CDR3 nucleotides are TGCGCCAGCAGTCGTTACTCTGGGACAGGCGCCTTCAATTCACCCCTCCACTTT. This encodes CASSRYSGTGAFNSPLHF.

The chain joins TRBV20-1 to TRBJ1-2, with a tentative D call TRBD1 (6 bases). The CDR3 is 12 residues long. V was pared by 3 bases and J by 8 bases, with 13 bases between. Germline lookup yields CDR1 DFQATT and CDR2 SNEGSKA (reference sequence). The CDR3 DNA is TGCAGTGCTAGTAGCGGGGGCGAGGGCTACACCTTC. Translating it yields CSASSGGEGYTF.

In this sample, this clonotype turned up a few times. CDR3 sequence: CSARKGAAGPYNEQFF. The CDR3 nucleotides read TGCAGTGCTAGAAAAGGGGCCGCAGGGCCGTACAATGAGCAGTTCTTC. J is TRBJ2-1 and V is TRBV20-1; weak D call: TRBD1 (5 bases). The CDR3 totals 16 residues. V lost 2 bases and J 4 bases, leaving 18 bases between the germline ends. Germline CDR1 DFQATT, CDR2 SNEGSKA (reference sequence).

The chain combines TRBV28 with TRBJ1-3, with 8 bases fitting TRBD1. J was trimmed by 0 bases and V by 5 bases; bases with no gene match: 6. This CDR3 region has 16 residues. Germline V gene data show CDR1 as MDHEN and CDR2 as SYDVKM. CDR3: CASSTGGQNSGNTIYF. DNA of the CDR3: TGTGCCAGCAGTACAGGGGGACAGAACTCTGGAAACACCATATATTTT.

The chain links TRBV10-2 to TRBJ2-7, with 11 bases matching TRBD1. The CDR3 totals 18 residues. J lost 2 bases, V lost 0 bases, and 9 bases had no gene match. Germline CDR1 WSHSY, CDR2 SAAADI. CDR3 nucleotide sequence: TGCGCCAGCAGTGAGTCTGGGACAGGGGGATTTGGTCCCTACGAGCAGTACTTC. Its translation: CASSESGTGGFGPYEQYF.

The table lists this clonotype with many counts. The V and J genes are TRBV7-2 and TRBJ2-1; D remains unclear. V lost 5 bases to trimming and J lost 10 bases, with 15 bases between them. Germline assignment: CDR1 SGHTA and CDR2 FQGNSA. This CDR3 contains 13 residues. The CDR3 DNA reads TGTGCCAGCAGCGGCCGTTCTGTGGGGGAGCAGTTCTTC. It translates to CASSGRSVGEQFF.

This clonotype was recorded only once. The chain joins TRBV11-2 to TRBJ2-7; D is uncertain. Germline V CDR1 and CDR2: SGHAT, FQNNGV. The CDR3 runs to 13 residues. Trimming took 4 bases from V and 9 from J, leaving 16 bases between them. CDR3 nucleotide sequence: TGTGCCAGCAGCTCCGATAGCTCCCACGGGCAGTACTTC. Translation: CASSSDSSHGQYF.

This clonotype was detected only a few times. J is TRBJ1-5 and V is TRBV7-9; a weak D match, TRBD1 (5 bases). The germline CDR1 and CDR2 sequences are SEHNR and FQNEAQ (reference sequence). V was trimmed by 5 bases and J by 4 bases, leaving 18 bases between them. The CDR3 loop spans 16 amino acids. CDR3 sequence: CASSGPGGSVNQPQHF. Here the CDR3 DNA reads TGTGCCAGCAGCGGCCCTGGGGGTTCGGTGAATCAGCCCCAGCATTTT.

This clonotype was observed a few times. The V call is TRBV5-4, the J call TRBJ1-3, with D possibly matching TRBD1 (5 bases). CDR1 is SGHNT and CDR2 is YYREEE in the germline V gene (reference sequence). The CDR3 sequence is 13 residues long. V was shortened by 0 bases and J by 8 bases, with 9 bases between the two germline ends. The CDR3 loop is CASSLVAGDTIYF. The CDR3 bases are TGTGCCAGCAGCTTGGTTGCGGGGGACACCATATATTTT.

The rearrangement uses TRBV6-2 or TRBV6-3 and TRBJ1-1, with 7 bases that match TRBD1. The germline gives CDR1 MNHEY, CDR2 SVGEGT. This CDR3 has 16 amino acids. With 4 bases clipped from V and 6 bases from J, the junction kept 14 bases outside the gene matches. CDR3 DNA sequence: TGTGCCAGCAGTTCCACCGGACAGGTATGGAGCCCTGAAGCTTTCTTT. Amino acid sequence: CASSSTGQVWSPEAFF.

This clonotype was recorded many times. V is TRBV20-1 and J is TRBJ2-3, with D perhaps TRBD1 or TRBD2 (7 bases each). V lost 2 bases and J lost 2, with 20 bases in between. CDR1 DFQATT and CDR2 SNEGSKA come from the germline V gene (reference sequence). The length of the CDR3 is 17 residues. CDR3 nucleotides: TGCAGTGCTAGACCCCCTGGGGGGGGGACAGACACAGATACGCAGTATTTT. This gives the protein CSARPPGGGTDTDTQYF.